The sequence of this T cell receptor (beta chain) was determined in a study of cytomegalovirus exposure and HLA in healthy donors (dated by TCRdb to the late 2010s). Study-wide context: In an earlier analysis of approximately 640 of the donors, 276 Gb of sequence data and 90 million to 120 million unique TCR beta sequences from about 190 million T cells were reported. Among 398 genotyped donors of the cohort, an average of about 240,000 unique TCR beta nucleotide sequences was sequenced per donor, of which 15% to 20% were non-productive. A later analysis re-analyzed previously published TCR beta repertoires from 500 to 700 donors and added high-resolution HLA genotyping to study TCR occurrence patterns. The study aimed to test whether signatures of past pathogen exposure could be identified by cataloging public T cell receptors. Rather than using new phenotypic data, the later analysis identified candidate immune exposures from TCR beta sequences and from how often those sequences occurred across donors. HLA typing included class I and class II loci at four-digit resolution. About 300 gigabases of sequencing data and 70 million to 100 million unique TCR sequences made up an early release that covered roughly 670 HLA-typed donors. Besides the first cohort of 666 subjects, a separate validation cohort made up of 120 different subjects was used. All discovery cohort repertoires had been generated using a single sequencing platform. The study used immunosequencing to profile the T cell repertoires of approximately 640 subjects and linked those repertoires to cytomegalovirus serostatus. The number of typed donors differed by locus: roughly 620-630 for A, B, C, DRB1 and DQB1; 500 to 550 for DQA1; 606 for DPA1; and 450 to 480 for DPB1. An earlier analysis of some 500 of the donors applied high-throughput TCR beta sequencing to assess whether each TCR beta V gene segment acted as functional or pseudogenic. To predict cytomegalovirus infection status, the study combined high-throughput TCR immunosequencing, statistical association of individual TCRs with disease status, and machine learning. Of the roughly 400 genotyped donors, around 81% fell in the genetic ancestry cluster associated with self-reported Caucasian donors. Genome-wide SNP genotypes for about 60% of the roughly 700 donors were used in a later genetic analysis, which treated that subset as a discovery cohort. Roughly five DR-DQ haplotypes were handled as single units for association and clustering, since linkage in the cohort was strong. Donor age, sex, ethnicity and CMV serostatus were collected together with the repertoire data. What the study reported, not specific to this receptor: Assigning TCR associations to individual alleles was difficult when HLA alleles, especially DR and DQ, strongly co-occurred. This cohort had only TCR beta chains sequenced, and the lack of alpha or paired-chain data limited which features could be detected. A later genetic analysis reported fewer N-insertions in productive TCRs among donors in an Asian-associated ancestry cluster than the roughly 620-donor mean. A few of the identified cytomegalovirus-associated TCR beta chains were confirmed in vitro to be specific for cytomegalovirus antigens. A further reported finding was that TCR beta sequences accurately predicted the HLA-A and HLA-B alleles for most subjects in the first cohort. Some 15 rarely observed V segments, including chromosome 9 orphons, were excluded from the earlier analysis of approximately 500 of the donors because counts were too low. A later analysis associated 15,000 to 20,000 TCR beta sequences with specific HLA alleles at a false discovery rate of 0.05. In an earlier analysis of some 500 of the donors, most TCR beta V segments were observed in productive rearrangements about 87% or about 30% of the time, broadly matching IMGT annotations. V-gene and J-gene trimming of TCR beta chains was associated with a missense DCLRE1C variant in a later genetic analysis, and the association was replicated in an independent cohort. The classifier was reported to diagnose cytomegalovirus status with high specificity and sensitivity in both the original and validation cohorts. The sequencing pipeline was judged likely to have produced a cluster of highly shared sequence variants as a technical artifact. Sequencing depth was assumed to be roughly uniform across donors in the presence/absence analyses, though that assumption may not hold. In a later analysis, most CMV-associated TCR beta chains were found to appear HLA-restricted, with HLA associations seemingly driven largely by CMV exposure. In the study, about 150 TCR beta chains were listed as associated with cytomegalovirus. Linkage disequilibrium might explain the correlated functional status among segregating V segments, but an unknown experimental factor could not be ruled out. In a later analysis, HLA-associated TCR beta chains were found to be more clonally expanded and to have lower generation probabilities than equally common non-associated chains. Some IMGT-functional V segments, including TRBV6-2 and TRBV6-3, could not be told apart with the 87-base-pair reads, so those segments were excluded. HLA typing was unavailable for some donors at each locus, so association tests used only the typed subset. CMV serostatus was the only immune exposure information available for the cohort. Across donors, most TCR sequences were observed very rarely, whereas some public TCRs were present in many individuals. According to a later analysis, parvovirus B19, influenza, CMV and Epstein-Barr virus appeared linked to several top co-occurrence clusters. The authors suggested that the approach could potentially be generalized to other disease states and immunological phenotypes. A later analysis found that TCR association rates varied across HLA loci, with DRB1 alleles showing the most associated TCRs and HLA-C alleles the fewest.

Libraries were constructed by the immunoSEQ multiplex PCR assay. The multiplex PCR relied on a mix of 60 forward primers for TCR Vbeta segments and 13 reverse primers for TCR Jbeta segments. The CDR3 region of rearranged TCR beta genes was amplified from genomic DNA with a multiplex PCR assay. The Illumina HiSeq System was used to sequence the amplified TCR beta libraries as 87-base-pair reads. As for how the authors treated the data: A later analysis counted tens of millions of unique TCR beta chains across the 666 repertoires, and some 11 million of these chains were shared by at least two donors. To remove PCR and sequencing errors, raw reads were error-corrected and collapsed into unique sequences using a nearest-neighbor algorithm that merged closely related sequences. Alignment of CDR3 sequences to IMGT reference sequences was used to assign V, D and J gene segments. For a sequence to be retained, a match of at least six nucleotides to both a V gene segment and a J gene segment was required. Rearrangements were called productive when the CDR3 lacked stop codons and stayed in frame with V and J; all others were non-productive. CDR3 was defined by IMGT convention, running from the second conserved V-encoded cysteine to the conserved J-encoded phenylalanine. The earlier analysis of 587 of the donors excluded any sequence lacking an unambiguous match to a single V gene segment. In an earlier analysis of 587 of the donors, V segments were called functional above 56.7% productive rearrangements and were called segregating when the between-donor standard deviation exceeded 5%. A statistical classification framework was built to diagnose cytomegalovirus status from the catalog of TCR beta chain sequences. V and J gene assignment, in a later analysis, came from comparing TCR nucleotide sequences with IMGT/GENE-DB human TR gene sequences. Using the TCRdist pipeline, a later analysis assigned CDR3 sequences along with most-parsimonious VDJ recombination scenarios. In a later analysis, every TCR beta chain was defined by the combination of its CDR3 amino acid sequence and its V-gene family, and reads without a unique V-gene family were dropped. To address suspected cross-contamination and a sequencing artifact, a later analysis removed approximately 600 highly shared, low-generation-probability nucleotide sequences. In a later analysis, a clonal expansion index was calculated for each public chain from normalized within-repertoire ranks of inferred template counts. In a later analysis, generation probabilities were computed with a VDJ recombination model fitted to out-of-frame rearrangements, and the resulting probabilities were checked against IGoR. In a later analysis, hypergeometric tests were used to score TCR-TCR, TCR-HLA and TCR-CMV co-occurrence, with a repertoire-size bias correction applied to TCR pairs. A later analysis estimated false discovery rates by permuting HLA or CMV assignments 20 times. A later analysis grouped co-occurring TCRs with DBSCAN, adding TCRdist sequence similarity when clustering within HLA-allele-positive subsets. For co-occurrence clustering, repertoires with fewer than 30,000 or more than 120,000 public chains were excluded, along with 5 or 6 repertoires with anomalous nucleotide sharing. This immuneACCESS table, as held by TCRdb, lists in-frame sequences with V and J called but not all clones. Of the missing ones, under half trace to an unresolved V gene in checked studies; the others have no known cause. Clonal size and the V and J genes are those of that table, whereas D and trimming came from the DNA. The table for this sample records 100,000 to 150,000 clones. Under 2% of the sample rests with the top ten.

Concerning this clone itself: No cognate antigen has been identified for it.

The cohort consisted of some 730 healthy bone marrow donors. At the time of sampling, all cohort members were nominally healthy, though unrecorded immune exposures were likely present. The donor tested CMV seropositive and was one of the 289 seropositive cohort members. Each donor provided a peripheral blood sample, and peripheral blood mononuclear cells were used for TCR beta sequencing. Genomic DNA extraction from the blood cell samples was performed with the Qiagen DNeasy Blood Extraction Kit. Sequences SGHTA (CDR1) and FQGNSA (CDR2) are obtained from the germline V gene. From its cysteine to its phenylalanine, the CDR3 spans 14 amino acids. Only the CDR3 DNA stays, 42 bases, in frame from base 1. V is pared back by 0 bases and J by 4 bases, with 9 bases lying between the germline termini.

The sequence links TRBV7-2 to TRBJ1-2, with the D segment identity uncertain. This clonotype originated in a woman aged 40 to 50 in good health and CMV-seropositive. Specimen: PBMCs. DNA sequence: TGTGCCAGCAGCTTAGCAAGTCAGGCCTATGGCTACACCTTC. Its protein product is CASSLASQAYGYTF. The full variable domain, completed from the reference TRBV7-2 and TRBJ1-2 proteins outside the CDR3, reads GAGVSQSPSNKVTEKGKDVELRCDPISGHTALYWYRQSLGQGLEFLIYFQGNSAPDKSGLPSDRFSAERTGGSVSTLTIQRTQQEDSAVYLCASSLASQAYGYTFGSGTRLTVV.